The T cell receptor (beta chain) described here comes from a study of cytomegalovirus exposure and HLA in healthy donors. About the research overall: Researchers found that under 90% of some 400 genotyped donors fell within the Caucasian-associated ancestry cluster.

This CDR3 is 14 amino acids long. With 4 bases removed from V and 0 bases from J, the gap between germline ends came to 7 bases. The germline V gene has CDR1 MDHEN and CDR2 SYDVKM. PCR employed 60 Vbeta and 13 Jbeta primers. Sequencing used immunoSEQ multiplex PCR; TCRdb keeps in-frame clones, though not all of them. The sample carries around 150,000 clones, around 68% recorded once. This receptor was identified in a man aged 45-65 years in good health and CMV-seronegative. Sequencing was performed on PBMCs. The chain carries TRBV28 and TRBJ1-5, with D possibly TRBD1 on 6 matching bases. The CDR3 loop is CASSWTASNQPQHF. As DNA, the CDR3 is TGTGCCAGCAGTTGGACAGCTAGCAATCAGCCCCAGCATTTT.